This TCR beta chain was documented in a study of blood T cell repertoires in COVID-19 (TCRdb year 2020). About the investigation overall: Collaborator samples came from the United States, Italy and Spain and covered acute and convalescent phases of COVID-19. The material from the prospective study consisted of cDNA or gDNA derived from T cells, B-cell-depleted T cells, or PBMCs. Subjects who had been exposed to COVID-19, were actively infected with it, or had recovered from it provided the deeply sampled blood TCRbeta repertoires that made up the dataset. The repertoires were released in a freely available public database intended as a resource for research on the immune response to SARS-CoV-2. Samples were obtained from the ongoing ImmuneRACE study (first 160 participants) and from 950 to 1,500 subjects provided by 6 global collaborators. Sample metadata almost always included a de-identified subject ID, COVID-19 status, age in years and sex. Where available, HLA class I and class II types were taken from metadata supplied by the sample provider and were not determined by assay-based typing.

Comment on this clone: Its antigen is unknown. No much larger clone is present one base from it, and per-base qualities are unavailable.

Collaborating institutions collected whole blood in K2EDTA tubes following their own protocols. For TCRbeta analysis, collaborators shipped samples as frozen whole blood, isolated PBMCs, or DNA extracted from either of those sample types. TCRbeta CDR3 regions were amplified from genomic DNA using the immunoSEQ Assay, a bias-controlled multiplex PCR. The published analysis was carried out like this. The number of nucleated cells in each sample was estimated by amplification of reference gene primers within the assay. Sequence reads were collapsed and filtered to measure the absolute abundance of every unique TCRbeta CDR3 rearrangement. For each sample, productive Simpson clonality was calculated by taking the square root of Simpson's diversity index across productive rearrangements. Entries here come from immuneACCESS through TCRdb and include only in-frame sequences with V and J called. Some clones fail to appear in such tables; in the studies checked, an unresolved V gene covers under half of the shortfall, and the cause of the remainder is unknown. V and J calls and clone size are those listed in that table; D and trimming were worked out from the DNA. Recorded for this sample are tens of thousands of clones; 89% of them occurred a single time. The ten largest clones add up to roughly 9% of the sample.

Beyond this particular receptor, the publication reports: How much clinical and demographic metadata was included differed by source and by participant, and the metadata was provided uncurated.

Spanning cysteine to phenylalanine, the CDR3 consists of 12 amino acids. CDR3 DNA is the only sequence kept; it has 36 bases, read in frame from the first base. The trim is 0 bases for V and 4 bases for J, with a gap of 3 bases between the germline ends. The specimen was peripheral blood. The TCR originated in an elderly man with acute or convalescent COVID-19. The sequence links TRBV12-3 or TRBV12-4 to TRBJ1-2; the D gene is unclear. The bases are TGTGCCAGCAGTTTAGCAGCCTATGGCTACACCTTC. Its coded protein is CASSLAAYGYTF.